This T cell receptor (beta chain) was found in a study of radiation and T cells in renal cell carcinoma. Sequencing was performed with immunoSEQ multiplex PCR; in TCRdb, only in-frame clones are kept and a portion is missing. Of about 170,000 clones listed, 88% are singletons. The CDR3 extends over 15 amino acids. V lost 5 bases, J lost 7 bases, and 9 bases stayed unmatched. The germline gives CDR1 MNHEY, CDR2 SVGAGI. The time point is: blood 4 weeks post-SBRT, at nephrectomy. Treatment specified: 15 Gy SBRT to primary tumor, nephrectomy 4 weeks later. Blood was sampled at baseline, 2 weeks and 4 weeks after SBRT. The tumor was a clear cell renal cell carcinoma.

The sequence derives from a woman aged 45-59 years with renal cell carcinoma. This chain joins TRBV6-5 and TRBJ1-4, with TRBD1 matching over 8 bases. This specimen consisted of blood, obtained from a patient whose treatment included radiotherapy and nephrectomy. CDR3 region: CASSLIDRGSEKLFF. The CDR3 region has the DNA TGTGCCAGCAGTCTAATCGACAGGGGAAGTGAAAAACTGTTTTTT.